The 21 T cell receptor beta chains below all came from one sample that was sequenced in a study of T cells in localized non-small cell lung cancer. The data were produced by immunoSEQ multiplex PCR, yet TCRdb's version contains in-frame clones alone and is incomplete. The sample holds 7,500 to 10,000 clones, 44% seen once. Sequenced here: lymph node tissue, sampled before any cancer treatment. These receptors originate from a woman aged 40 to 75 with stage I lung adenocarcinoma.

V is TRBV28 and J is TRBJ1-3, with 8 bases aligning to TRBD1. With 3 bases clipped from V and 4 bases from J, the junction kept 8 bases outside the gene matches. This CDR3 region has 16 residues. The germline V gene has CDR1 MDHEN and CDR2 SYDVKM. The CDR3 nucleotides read TGTGCCAGCAGTTTCCATCAGGGGGCGGGAGGAAACACCATATATTTT. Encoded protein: CASSFHQGAGGNTIYF.

The CDR3 bases are TGTGCCAGTAGTATATGGGGAAACAATCAGCCCCAGCATTTT. It is translated as CASSIWGNNQPQHF. V and J are TRBV19 and TRBJ1-5; unclear D gene. V lost 2 bases to trimming and J lost 3 bases, with 8 bases between them. Germline V CDR1 and CDR2: LNHDA, SQIVND (reference sequence). The CDR3 extends over 14 amino acids.

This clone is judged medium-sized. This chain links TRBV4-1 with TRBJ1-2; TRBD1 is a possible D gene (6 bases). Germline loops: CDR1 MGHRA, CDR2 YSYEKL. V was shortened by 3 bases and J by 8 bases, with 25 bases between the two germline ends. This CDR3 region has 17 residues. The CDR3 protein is CASSHESKTGPSKGYTF. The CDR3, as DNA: TGCGCCAGCAGCCACGAATCAAAGACAGGTCCCTCGAAGGGCTACACCTTC.

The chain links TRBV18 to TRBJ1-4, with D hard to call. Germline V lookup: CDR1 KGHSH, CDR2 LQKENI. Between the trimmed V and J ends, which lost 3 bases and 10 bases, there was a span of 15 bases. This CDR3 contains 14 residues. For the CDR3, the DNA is TGTGCCAGCTCACCGGAGGAAGGAGCTGGAAAACTGTTTTTT. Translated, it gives CASSPEEGAGKLFF.

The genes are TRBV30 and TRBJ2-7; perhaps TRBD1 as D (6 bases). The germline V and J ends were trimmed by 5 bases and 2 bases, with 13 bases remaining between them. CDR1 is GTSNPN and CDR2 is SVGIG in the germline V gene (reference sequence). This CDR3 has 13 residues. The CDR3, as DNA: TGTGCCTGGGGGGGCGATCCCACCTACGAGCAGTACTTC. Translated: CAWGGDPTYEQYF.

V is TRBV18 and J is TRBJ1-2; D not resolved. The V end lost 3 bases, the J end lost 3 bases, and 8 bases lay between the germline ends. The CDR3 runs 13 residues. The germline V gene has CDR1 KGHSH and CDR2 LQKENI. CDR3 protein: CASSPTDDYGYTF. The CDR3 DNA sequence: TGTGCCAGCTCACCTACCGACGACTATGGCTACACCTTC. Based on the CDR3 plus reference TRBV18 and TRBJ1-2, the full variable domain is NAGVMQNPRHLVRRRGQEARLRCSPMKGHSHVYWYRQLPEEGLKFMVYLQKENIIDESGMPKERFSAEFPKEGPSILRIQQVVRGDSAAYFCASSPTDDYGYTFGSGTRLTVV.

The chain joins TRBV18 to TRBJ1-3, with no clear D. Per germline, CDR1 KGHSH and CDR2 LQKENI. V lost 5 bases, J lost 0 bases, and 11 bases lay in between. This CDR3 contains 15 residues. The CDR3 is CASSSNPGSGNTIYF. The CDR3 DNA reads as TGTGCCAGCTCATCGAATCCGGGCTCTGGAAACACCATATATTTT.

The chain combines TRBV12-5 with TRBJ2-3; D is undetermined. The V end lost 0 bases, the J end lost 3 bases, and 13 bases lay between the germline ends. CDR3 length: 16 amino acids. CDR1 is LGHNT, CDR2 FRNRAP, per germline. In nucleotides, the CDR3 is TGTGCTAGTGGTTTGGTTGTAGGATTGGGAACAGATACGCAGTATTTT. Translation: CASGLVVGLGTDTQYF. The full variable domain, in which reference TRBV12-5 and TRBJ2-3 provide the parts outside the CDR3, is DARVTQTPRHKVTEMGQEVTMRCQPILGHNTVFWYRQTMMQGLELLAYFRNRAPLDDSGMPKDRFSAEMPDATLATLKIQPSEPRDSAVYFCASGLVVGLGTDTQYFGPGTRLTVL.

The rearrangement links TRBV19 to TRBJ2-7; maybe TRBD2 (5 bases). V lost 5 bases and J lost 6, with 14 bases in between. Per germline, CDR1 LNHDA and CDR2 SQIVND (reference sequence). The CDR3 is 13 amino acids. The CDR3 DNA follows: TGTGCCAGTAGTCCGATGGGAAGCGGCGAGCAGTACTTC. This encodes CASSPMGSGEQYF.

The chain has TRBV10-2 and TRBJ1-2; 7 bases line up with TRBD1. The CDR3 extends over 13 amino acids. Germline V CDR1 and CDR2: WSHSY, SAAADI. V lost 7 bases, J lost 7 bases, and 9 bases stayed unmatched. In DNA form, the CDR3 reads TGCGCCAGCACGTCACAGGGGATGACTGGCTACACCTTC. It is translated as CASTSQGMTGYTF.

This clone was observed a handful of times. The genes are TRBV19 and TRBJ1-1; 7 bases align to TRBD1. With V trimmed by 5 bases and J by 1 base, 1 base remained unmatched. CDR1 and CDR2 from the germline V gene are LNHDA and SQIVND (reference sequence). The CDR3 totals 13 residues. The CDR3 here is CASSRQGNTEAFF. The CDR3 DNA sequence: TGTGCCAGTAGTCGACAGGGGAACACTGAAGCTTTCTTT.

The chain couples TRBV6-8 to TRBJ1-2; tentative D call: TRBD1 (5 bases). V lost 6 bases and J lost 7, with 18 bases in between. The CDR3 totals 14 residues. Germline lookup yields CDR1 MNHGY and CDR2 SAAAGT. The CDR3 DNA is TGTGCCAGCAGCGCCGACAGTTTTCGCTCTGGCTACACCTTC. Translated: CASSADSFRSGYTF.

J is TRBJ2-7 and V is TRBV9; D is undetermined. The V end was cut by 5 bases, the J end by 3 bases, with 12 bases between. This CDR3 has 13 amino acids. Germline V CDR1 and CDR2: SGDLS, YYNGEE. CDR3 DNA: TGTGCCAGCAGTGAGAACACCCTCTACGAGCAGTACTTC. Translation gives CASSENTLYEQYF.

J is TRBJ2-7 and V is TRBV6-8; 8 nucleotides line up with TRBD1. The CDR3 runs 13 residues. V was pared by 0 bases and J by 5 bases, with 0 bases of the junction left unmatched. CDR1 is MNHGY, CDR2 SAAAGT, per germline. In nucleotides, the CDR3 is TGTGCCAGCAGTTACTCGACAGGGGACGAGCAGTACTTC. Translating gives CASSYSTGDEQYF.

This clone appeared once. CDR3 residues: CASSPRPNTGELFF. The CDR3 region has the DNA TGTGCCAGTAGTCCAAGACCCAATACCGGGGAGCTGTTTTTT. This sequence joins TRBV19 and TRBJ2-2; D gene unclear. V was cut by 5 bases and J by 5 bases, with 12 bases left in between. This CDR3 region has 14 residues. Germline loops: CDR1 LNHDA, CDR2 SQIVND (reference sequence).

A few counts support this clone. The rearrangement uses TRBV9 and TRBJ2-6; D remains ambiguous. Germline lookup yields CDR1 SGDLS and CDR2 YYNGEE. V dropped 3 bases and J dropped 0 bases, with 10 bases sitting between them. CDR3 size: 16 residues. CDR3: CASSAIGSSGANVLTF. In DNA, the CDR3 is TGTGCCAGCAGCGCGATCGGTAGCTCTGGGGCCAACGTCCTGACTTTC.

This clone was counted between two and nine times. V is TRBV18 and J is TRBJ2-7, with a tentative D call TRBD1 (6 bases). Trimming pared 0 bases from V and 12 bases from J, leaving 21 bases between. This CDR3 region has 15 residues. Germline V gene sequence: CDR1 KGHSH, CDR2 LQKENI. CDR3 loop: CASSPPSSQGSSLYF. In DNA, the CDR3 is TGTGCCAGCTCACCACCTTCTTCTCAGGGGTCGTCGTTGTACTTC.

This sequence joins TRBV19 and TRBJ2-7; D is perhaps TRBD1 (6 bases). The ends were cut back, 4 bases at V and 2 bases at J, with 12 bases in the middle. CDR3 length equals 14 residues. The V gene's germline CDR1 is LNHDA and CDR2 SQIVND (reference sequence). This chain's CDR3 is CASSNAGATYEQYF. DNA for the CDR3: TGTGCCAGTAGTAATGCAGGGGCGACCTACGAGCAGTACTTC.

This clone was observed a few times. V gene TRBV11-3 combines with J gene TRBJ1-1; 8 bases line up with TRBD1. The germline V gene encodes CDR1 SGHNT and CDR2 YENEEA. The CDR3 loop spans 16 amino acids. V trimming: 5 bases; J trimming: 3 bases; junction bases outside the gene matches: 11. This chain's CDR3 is CASSPSPDRADTEAFF. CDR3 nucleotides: TGTGCCAGCAGCCCTTCCCCGGACAGGGCGGACACTGAAGCTTTCTTT. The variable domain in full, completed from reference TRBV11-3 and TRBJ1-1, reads EAGVVQSPRYKIIEKKQPVAFWCNPISGHNTLYWYLQNLGQGPELLIRYENEEAVDDSQLPKDRFSAERLKGVDSTLKIQPAELGDSAVYLCASSPSPDRADTEAFFGQGTRLTVV.

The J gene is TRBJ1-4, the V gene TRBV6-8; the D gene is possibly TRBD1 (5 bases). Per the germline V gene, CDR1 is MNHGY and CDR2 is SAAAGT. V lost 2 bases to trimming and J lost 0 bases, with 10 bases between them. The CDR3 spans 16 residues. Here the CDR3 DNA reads TGTGCCAGCAGTTACGGGGCTGTTGCAACTAATGAAAAACTGTTTTTT. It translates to CASSYGAVATNEKLFF.

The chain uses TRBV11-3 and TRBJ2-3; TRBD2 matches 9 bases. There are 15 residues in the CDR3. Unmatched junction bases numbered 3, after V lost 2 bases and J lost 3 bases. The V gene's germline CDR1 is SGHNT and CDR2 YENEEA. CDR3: CASSLTAGGTDTQYF. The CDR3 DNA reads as TGTGCCAGCAGCTTAACGGCGGGGGGGACAGATACGCAGTATTTT.